This T cell receptor (beta chain) was recorded in a study of OX40 agonist ivuxolimab in advanced cancers. Notes on the research overall: Ivuxolimab was a fully human IgG2 agonistic monoclonal antibody targeting the costimulatory receptor OX40 (CD134). Intravenous ivuxolimab was administered to patients every 2 weeks at six dose levels: 0.01, 0.1, 0.3, 1.5, 3 and 10 mg/kg. Peripheral TCRbeta sequencing was intended to test whether TCR sequence diversity was altered and clonal T-cell expansion was caused by ivuxolimab. In the dose-escalation cohort, 82.7% of patients were male, and the mean age was roughly 56 years with a range of about 20 to 79. Prior anti-PD-1, anti-PD-L1 or anti-CTLA-4 therapy was permitted, and checkpoint inhibitors had been received by around 39% of dose-escalation patients. Three dose-escalation patients achieved partial responses, one with hepatocellular carcinoma and two with cutaneous melanoma. Of the approximately 50 dose-escalation patients, hepatocellular carcinoma was present in 19, melanoma in approximately 15, renal cell carcinoma in 9 and head and neck cancer in 9. The monotherapy dose-escalation portion (N ≈ 50 patients) of the phase I ivuxolimab trial is reported in the paper. What the research found in general, with its limitations: Antigen specificity was not determined for the clonally expanded peripheral T cells. Partial responders in the 0.1-3.0 mg/kg groups had among the lowest normalized peripheral clonal expansion, especially among CD8+ T cells. On average, CD8+ T cells showed more expanded clones than CD4+ T cells after ivuxolimab. At doses of 0.1 to 3.0 mg/kg, clonal expansion of both CD4+ and CD8+ blood T cells was observed from baseline to week 6. Low levels of normalized T-cell clonal expansion were also seen in some nonresponding patients.

Notes on this clone: No antigen is known for it. No qualities accompany the bases; no much larger clone lies one base away.

Patients with autoimmune disease history or receiving systemic immunosuppression were excluded from the trial. Peripheral blood for TCR sequencing was collected from all dose cohorts at baseline, on cycle 4 day 1, and on cycle 7 day 1. The samples were drawn from a first-in-human, open-label, multicenter phase I dose-escalation trial of ivuxolimab. Adults with locally advanced or metastatic melanoma, renal cell, hepatocellular, or head and neck squamous cell carcinoma were enrolled in the trial. CD4+ and CD8+ T cells were sorted separately from peripheral blood before TCR sequencing. V loses 3 bases of germline sequence and J loses 0 bases, and the interval between the two ends is 15 bases. Reading from cysteine to phenylalanine, the CDR3 counts 17 amino acids. Only CDR3 DNA is held: 51 bases, read in frame from base 1. From a lookup of the germline V gene, CDR1 and CDR2 are SGHAT and FQNNGV. To sequence the TCRbeta CDR3 region, genomic DNA was isolated from the sorted cells. The immunoSEQ Assay was used for sequencing of TCRbeta CDR3 regions. TCRdb took this table from immuneACCESS and kept in-frame rearrangements with V and J called. Such tables lack part of the clones; where checked against another copy, unresolved V genes explain under half of the gap, and the rest is unexplained. This sample lists 51,000 or so clones; roughly 78% were detected once. The biggest ten clones account for 1.5% to 2% of the sample.

The chain uses TRBV11-2 and TRBJ1-3, with no reliable assignment of the D segment. The clonotype was recovered from an adult with an advanced solid tumor such as melanoma, head and neck, liver or kidney cancer. This material consisted of CD4+ or CD8+ T cells sorted from blood, taken in a trial of the OX40 agonist ivuxolimab. Read as DNA, the sequence is TGTGCCAGCAGCTTTTCTGATCAGATTAGCTCTGGAAACACCATATATTTT. This gives the protein CASSFSDQISSGNTIYF.